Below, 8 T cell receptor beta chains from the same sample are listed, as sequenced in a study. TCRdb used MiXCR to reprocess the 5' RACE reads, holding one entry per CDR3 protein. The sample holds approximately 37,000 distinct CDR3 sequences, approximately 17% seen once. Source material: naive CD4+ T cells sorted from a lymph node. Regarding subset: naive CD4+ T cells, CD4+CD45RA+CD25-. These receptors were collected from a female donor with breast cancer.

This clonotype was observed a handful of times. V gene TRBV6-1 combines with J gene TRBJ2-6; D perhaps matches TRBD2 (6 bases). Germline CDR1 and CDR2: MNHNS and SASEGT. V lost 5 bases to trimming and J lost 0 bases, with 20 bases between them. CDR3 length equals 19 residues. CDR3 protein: CASSTPPGLSPSGANVLTF. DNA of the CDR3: TGTGCCAGCAGTACACCACCGGGACTCTCACCCTCTGGGGCCAACGTCCTGACTTTC.

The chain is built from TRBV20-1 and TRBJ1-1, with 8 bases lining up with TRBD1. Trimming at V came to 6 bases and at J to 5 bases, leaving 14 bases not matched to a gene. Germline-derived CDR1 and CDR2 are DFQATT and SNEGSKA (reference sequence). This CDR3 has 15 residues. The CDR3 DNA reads TGCAGTGCCACGAGACCAAGGACAGGGAGGACTGAAGCTTTCTTT. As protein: CSATRPRTGRTEAFF.

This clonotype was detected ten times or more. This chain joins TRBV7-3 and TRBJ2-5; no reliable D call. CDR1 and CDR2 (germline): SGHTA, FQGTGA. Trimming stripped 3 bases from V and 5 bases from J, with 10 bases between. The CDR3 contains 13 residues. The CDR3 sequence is CASSFTRSETQYF. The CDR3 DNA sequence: TGTGCCAGCAGCTTTACCAGGTCGGAGACCCAGTACTTC.

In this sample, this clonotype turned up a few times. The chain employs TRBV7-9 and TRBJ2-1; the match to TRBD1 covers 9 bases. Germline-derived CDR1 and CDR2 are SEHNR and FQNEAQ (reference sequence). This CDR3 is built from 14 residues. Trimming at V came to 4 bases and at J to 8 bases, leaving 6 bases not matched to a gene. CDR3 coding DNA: TGTGCCAGCAGCTCGTCCCGGGACAGGGATGAGCAGTTCTTC. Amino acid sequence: CASSSSRDRDEQFF.

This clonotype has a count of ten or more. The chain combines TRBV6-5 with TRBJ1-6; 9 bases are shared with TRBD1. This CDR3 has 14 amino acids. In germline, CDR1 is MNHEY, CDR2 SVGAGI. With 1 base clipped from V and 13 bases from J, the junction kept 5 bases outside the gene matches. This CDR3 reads CASSYYGQGRPLHF. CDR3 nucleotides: TGTGCCAGCAGTTACTACGGACAGGGGAGGCCCCTCCACTTT.

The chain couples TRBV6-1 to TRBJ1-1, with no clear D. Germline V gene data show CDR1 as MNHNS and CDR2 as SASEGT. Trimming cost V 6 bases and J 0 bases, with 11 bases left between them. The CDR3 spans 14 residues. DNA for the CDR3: TGTGCCAGCAGCGACCGAAATATGAACACTGAAGCTTTCTTT. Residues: CASSDRNMNTEAFF.

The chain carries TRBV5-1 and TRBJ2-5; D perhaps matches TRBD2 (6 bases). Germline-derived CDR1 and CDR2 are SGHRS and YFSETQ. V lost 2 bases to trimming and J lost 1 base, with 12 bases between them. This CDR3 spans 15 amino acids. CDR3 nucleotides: TGCGCCAGCAGCTTCGTAGCGGAACCCCAAGAGACCCAGTACTTC. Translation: CASSFVAEPQETQYF.

CDR3 loop: CASSDKVNYGYTF. The DNA for the CDR3 is TGTGCCAGCAGTGATAAAGTCAACTATGGCTACACCTTC. V usage is TRBV6-1 and J usage is TRBJ1-2, with D unclear. CDR1 is MNHNS and CDR2 is SASEGT in the germline V gene. V was pared by 3 bases and J by 2 bases, with 7 bases between. The CDR3 sequence is 13 residues long.